The rows below give T cell receptor beta chains drawn from one sample of a study of a mutant IDH1 vaccine in newly diagnosed glioma. Assay used: immunoSEQ multiplex PCR; TCRdb lists only in-frame clones, some missing. The data contain 40,000 to 45,000 clones, roughly 79% of them singletons. The antigens of these receptors remain unknown. The starting material was PBMCs, obtained from a glioma patient whose treatment included an IDH1 peptide vaccine. The receptors shown here come from a woman between 35 and 50 years old with glioma. Some clones in this sample may be carry-over from other donors' samples. The CDR3 runs from the conserved cysteine through the conserved F or W. A D gene is named only where the DNA matches it firmly. Size values are once, few and many counts, or a class for expanded clones, and some rows have none.

V gene	D gene	J gene	clone size	CDR3 DNA	CDR3 protein
TRBV18	.	TRBJ1-1	.	TGTGCCAGCTCACCAATTCTGGGGGAGAACACTGAAGCTTTCTTT	CASSPILGENTEAFF
TRBV18	.	TRBJ1-6	.	TGTGCCAGCTCGCCATTCAGGGACGATCATTCACCCCTCCACTTT	CASSPFRDDHSPLHF
TRBV2	.	TRBJ2-7	.	TGTGCCAGCAGTTACCGGGCCAGGGACAACGAGCAGTACTTC	CASSYRARDNEQYF
TRBV19	.	TRBJ2-7	.	TGTGCCAGTAGTTCCTTCTTGTCCCGCCTATCCTACGAGCAGTACTTC	CASSSFLSRLSYEQYF
TRBV6-6	.	TRBJ2-7	.	TGTGCCAGCAGCTCCCTCGACGGGTACGAGCAGTACTTC	CASSSLDGYEQYF
TRBV10-3	.	TRBJ2-5	few	TGTGCCATCAGTGAGGGGGGGCAGGAGACCCAGTACTTC	CAISEGGQETQYF
TRBV5-1	TRBD1	TRBJ1-4	.	TGCGCCAGCAGCTTGTCAGGGGGCGAGGAAAAACTGTTTTTT	CASSLSGGEEKLFF
TRBV27	.	TRBJ2-7	.	TGTGCCAGCAGCCCTCGGGACGGGTCCTACGAGCAGTACTTC	CASSPRDGSYEQYF
TRBV7-3	.	TRBJ1-2	.	TGTGCCAGCAGCTTAACGCGCGAGGGCTATGGCTACACCTTC	CASSLTREGYGYTF
TRBV6-5	.	TRBJ1-1	.	TGTGCCAGCTGGGGGAGCTACACTGAAGCTTTCTTT	CASWGSYTEAFF
TRBV19	TRBD1	TRBJ1-1	once	TGTGCCAGTAGCCGGGACAGGGAAAGATCTGAAGCTTTCTTT	CASSRDRERSEAFF
TRBV28	.	TRBJ2-5	.	TGTGCCAGCAGTTTAGGGAAACGGAAATACCCAGAGACCCAGTACTTC	CASSLGKRKYPETQYF
TRBV9	.	TRBJ2-7	.	TGTGCCAGCAGCGTAGCGGGGGCCTCCTCCTACGAGCAGTACTTC	CASSVAGASSYEQYF
TRBV6-5	.	TRBJ1-2	.	TGTGCCAGCAGTAATATGGAACACCCTTATGGCTACACCTTC	CASSNMEHPYGYTF
TRBV5-1	.	TRBJ2-3	few	TGCGCCAGCAGCCCGACCATGGGGGATACGCAGTATTTT	CASSPTMGDTQYF
TRBV25-1	.	TRBJ1-4	.	TGTGCCAGCAGTCTGACGGCCGGCAATGAAAAACTGTTTTTT	CASSLTAGNEKLFF
TRBV4-3	.	TRBJ1-2	.	TGCGCCAGCAGCCAAGATTGGAGTACCACGAACTATGGCTACACCTTC	CASSQDWSTTNYGYTF
TRBV10-3	TRBD2	TRBJ2-7	.	TGTGCCATCTCGGCGGTCCGCCTTAGCGGGAGTCACGACGAGCAGTACTTC	CAISAVRLSGSHDEQYF
TRBV28	.	TRBJ1-2	few	TGTGCCAGCAGTGTGACAGCTTCGGATGGCTACACCTTC	CASSVTASDGYTF
TRBV28	TRBD1	TRBJ2-1	few	TGTGCCAGCAGTTCGAACCCGGGACAGGGGGCGAATGATGAGCAGTTCTTC	CASSSNPGQGANDEQFF
TRBV6-1	.	TRBJ1-5	few	TGTGCCAGCAGTGAAGGGGAGGTAGCTCAGCCCCAGCATTTT	CASSEGEVAQPQHF
TRBV7-9	.	TRBJ1-1	.	TGTGCCAGCGGGGAGAGGAACACTGAAGCTTTCTTT	CASGERNTEAFF
TRBV6-5	.	TRBJ1-1	.	TGTGCCAGCAGTTATTTGGGGAACACTGAAGCTTTCTTT	CASSYLGNTEAFF
TRBV2	.	TRBJ1-6	.	TGTGCCAGCAGGTCGAGAGCGGCCCCACCCCTCCACTTT	CASRSRAAPPLHF
TRBV9	.	TRBJ1-2	.	TGTGCCAGCAGCAAGGGACGCGGGGGGACGAGGTATGGCTACACCTTC	CASSKGRGGTRYGYTF
TRBV28	.	TRBJ1-5	.	TGTGCCAGCAGTTTCACGGAAAGTAATCAGCCCCAGCATTTT	CASSFTESNQPQHF